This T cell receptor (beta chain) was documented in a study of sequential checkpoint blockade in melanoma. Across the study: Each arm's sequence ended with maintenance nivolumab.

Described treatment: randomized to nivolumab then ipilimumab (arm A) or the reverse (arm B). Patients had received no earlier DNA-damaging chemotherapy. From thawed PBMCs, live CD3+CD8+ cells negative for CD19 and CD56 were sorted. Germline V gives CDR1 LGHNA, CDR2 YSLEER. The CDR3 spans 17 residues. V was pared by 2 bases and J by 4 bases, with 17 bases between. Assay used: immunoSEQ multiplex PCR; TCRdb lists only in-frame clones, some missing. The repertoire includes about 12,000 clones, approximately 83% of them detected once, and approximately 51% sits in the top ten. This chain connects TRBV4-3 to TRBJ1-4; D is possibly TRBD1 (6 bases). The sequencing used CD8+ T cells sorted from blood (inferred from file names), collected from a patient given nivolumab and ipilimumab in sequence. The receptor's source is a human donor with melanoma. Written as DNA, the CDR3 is TGCGCCAGCAGCCAAACAAGCCAACAGGGTGGTAATGAAAAACTGTTTTTT. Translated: CASSQTSQQGGNEKLFF.